The 19 T cell receptor beta chains below were found in one sample sequenced in a study of CXCR3-negative and CXCR3-positive naive CD8 T cells. Libraries of TRB cDNA were made by 5' RACE and carried UMIs. TCRdb reprocessed the 5' RACE reads and keeps a single row for each CDR3 protein, giving no DNA. This sample's table reports about 130,000 distinct CDR3 sequences. The sequencing input was naive CXCR3- CD8+ T cells from blood. As to subset: CD45RO-CCR7+CD27+CD95- naive CD8+ T cells lacking CXCR3 (TNR3-). The source of these receptors is a human donor in good health. Some clones in this sample may be carry-over from other donors' samples.

This chain links TRBV7-9 with TRBJ2-7; TCRdb reports TRBD1, a call that lacks DNA to check it against. The CDR3 loop spans 16 amino acids. Per the germline V gene, CDR1 is SEHNR and CDR2 is FQNEAQ (reference sequence). CDR3 residues: CASSAFRDSGLYELYF.

This chain connects TRBV5-1 to TRBJ2-7; the TCRdb call, TRBD1, lacks DNA for checking. The germline CDR1 and CDR2 sequences are SGHRS and YFSETQ. CDR3 size: 16 residues. The CDR3 spells CASSSRDRGREYEQYF. The complete variable domain, with remaining parts taken from reference TRBV5-1 and TRBJ2-7, reads KAGVTQTPRYLIKTRGQQVTLSCSPISGHRSVSWYQQTPGQGLQFLFEYFSETQRNKGNFPGRFSGRQFSNSRSEMNVSTLELGDSALYLCASSSRDRGREYEQYFGPGTRLTVT.

This chain connects TRBV4-3 to TRBJ2-7; absent DNA, TCRdb's TRBD1 call cannot be checked. The CDR3 sequence is 17 residues long. CDR1 and CDR2 from the germline V gene are LGHNA and YSLEER. CDR3 protein: CASSQDRTGGRLGEQYF.

The chain is built from TRBV5-1 and TRBJ2-5; absent DNA, TCRdb's TRBD2 call cannot be checked. CDR1 SGHRS and CDR2 YFSETQ come from the germline V gene. The CDR3 sequence is 18 residues long. Here the CDR3 reads CASSSRGLAGGPVETQYF. The full variable domain, in which reference TRBV5-1 and TRBJ2-5 provide the parts outside the CDR3, is KAGVTQTPRYLIKTRGQQVTLSCSPISGHRSVSWYQQTPGQGLQFLFEYFSETQRNKGNFPGRFSGRQFSNSRSEMNVSTLELGDSALYLCASSSRGLAGGPVETQYFGPGTRLLVL.

This chain uses TRBV28 with TRBJ2-7; the D call of TRBD1 rests on TCRdb alone, since no DNA is present to check it. The germline CDR1 and CDR2 sequences are MDHEN and SYDVKM. The CDR3 covers 13 residues. The CDR3: CASSFQGAGEQYF.

V usage is TRBV7-3 and J usage is TRBJ2-7; with no DNA, the TCRdb D assignment of TRBD2 cannot be verified. The CDR3 consists of 15 residues. Germline loops: CDR1 SGHTA, CDR2 FQGTGA. Here the CDR3 reads CASSLVTSGTYEQYF.

The chain couples TRBV28 to TRBJ2-7; the TCRdb D gene call, TRBD1, has no DNA to confirm it. Germline V gene sequence: CDR1 MDHEN, CDR2 SYDVKM. The CDR3 spans 16 residues. Here the CDR3 reads CASSNPMGVPLYEQYF.

The V and J genes are TRBV7-9 and TRBJ2-1. Per the germline V gene, CDR1 is SEHNR and CDR2 is FQNEAQ (reference sequence). The CDR3 has 13 residues. CDR3 sequence reads: CASSLASWGEQFF.

The genes are TRBV20-1 and TRBJ2-7; TCRdb returns TRBD2, unconfirmable since there is no DNA. The germline V gene has CDR1 DFQATT and CDR2 SNEGSKA (reference sequence). The CDR3 runs 18 residues. The CDR3 sequence is CSARDRAGAGHRSYEQYF.

This chain links TRBV6-2 or TRBV6-3 with TRBJ2-5; TCRdb's D call of TRBD2 is untestable without DNA. Looked up from germline, CDR1 is MNHEY and CDR2 is SVGEGT. This CDR3 spans 16 amino acids. CDR3 sequence reads: CASSNGLAGAGETQYF.

The V and J genes are TRBV5-1 and TRBJ2-1; the TCRdb D gene call, TRBD1, has no DNA to confirm it. The CDR3 is made up of 14 amino acids. Germline V gene data show CDR1 as SGHRS and CDR2 as YFSETQ. The CDR3 region is CATSRGTGTYEQFF.

This CDR3 reads CASSDPRQGGRNGETQYF. This chain links TRBV2 with TRBJ2-5; TCRdb calls TRBD1, which cannot be checked without DNA. The V gene's germline CDR1 is SNHLY and CDR2 FYNNEI. The CDR3 contains 18 residues.

The V and J genes are TRBV4-1 and TRBJ2-3; TCRdb designates TRBD1, a call that cannot be tested without DNA. CDR3 length: 15 amino acids. Germline loops: CDR1 MGHRA, CDR2 YSYEKL. The CDR3 is CATGYRVGVSDTQYF.

The J gene is TRBJ1-2, the V gene TRBV2. Germline CDR1 reads SNHLY; CDR2 reads FYNNEI. The length of the CDR3 is 13 residues. The CDR3 protein is CASSGTETDGYTF.

This chain links TRBV3-1 with TRBJ2-4; absent DNA, TCRdb's TRBD2 call cannot be checked. CDR1 and CDR2 (germline): LGHDT, YNNKEL (reference sequence). This CDR3 contains 16 residues. CDR3 loop: CASSQAGEAGGNIQYF.

This chain links TRBV3-1 with TRBJ2-7. Germline V gene lookup returns CDR1 LGHDT and CDR2 YNNKEL (reference sequence). The CDR3 length is 13 residues. CDR3 protein: CASSHTETYEQYF.

The gene calls are TRBV12-3 or TRBV12-4 and TRBJ2-2; with no DNA, the TCRdb D assignment of TRBD2 cannot be verified. The CDR3 is 19 amino acids. The CDR3 loop reads CASSLLAGAHSYPTGELFF.

CDR3 amino acids: CASSLAGSQSTEAFF. The chain employs TRBV5-1 and TRBJ1-1. The CDR3 has 15 amino acids. Germline lookup yields CDR1 SGHRS and CDR2 YFSETQ.

The chain links TRBV19 to TRBJ2-2; TCRdb calls TRBD2, which cannot be checked without DNA. CDR1 LNHDA and CDR2 SQIVND come from the germline V gene (reference sequence). The CDR3 runs to 12 residues. Here the CDR3 reads CASRTSAGELFF.